This TCR beta chain appears in the sequencing data of a study of identical twins. A single record per CDR3 protein comes from TCRdb applying MiXCR to the 5' RACE reads. This sample has more than 600,000 distinct CDR3 sequences; roughly 18% occur once, and the top ten carry approximately 14%. Germline V gene lookup returns CDR1 SEHNR and CDR2 FQNEAQ (reference sequence). The CDR3 extends over 12 amino acids. Trimming removed 2 bases from V and 11 bases from J, with 12 bases in between. These data also featured in a second study, about T cells expressing NK-cell markers. From that study: Of the CD8+ T cells in roughly 6 donors, roughly 1.0-7.5% belonged to dominant NKG2C+ clonotypes.

This sequence was found in a woman aged 18-30 years in good health. Sequenced material: PBMCs. The genes are TRBV7-9 and TRBJ1-1; D might be TRBD1 (5 bases). The CDR3 DNA reads TGTGCCAGCAGCTTAAGTAGGGGACTGGCTTTCTTT. Its protein product is CASSLSRGLAFF.